This T cell receptor (beta chain) was sequenced for a study of blood T cell repertoires in COVID-19. Study details: PBMCs, B-cell-depleted T cells, or T cells were the source of the cDNA or gDNA that made up the material.

The CDR3 has 13 amino acids. Unmatched junction bases numbered 3, after V lost 9 bases and J lost 4 bases. In germline, CDR1 is MGHDK, CDR2 SYGVNS. Generated by immunoSEQ multiplex PCR, the TCRdb table keeps only in-frame clones and is missing some. Here the sample spans over 300,000 clones, about 82% being singletons. The material sequenced was peripheral blood. The chain couples TRBV25-1 to TRBJ2-2; 9 bases line up with TRBD1. The sequence derives from a woman between 50 and 59 years old with acute or convalescent COVID-19. The CDR3 bases are TGTGCCAGTACAGGGGGCAGCACCGGGGAGCTGTTTTTT. Protein product: CASTGGSTGELFF. Filled out from reference TRBV25-1 and TRBJ2-2, the complete variable domain reads EADIYQTPRYLVIGTGKKITLECSQTMGHDKMYWYQQDPGMELHLIHYSYGVNSTEKGDLSSESTVSRIRTEHFPLTLESARPSHTSQYLCASTGGSTGELFFGEGSRLTVL.